This TCR beta chain was sequenced for a study of CD8 T cells in ankylosing spondylitis. Whole-study results and caveats: Existing reports had already noted some motif variants in reactive arthritis synovial fluid and blood. Researchers report that disease-linked clones proved CD8+ and relatively rare in peripheral blood. Within ankylosing spondylitis blood, a TCR beta motif made up of under 10 highly homologous variants appeared to be characteristic.

In the case of this clonotype: Its antigen remains unidentified.

There are 17 residues in the CDR3. From germline, CDR1 is SGDLS and CDR2 YYNGEE. V lost 2 bases and J lost 4, with 19 bases in between. TCRdb independently ran MiXCR on the 5' RACE reads; one entry per CDR3 protein. The repertoire holds around 320,000 distinct CDR3 sequences, with 20% to 25% as singletons. The chain combines TRBV9 with TRBJ1-3; no clear D. The receptor's source is a female donor with ankylosing spondylitis or in good health (not recorded which). The sample was blood, either unsorted or a sorted T cell fraction (not recorded which). The CDR3 coding sequence is TGTGCCAGCAGCGTCGAGCCGGTCGGAGCGCCAGGAAACACCATATATTTT. Translation: CASSVEPVGAPGNTIYF. Based on the CDR3 plus reference TRBV9 and TRBJ1-3, the full variable domain is DSGVTQTPKHLITATGQRVTLRCSPRSGDLSVYWYQQSLDQGLQFLIQYYNGEERAKGNILERFSAQQFPDLHSELNLSSLELGDSALYFCASSVEPVGAPGNTIYFGEGSWLTVV.